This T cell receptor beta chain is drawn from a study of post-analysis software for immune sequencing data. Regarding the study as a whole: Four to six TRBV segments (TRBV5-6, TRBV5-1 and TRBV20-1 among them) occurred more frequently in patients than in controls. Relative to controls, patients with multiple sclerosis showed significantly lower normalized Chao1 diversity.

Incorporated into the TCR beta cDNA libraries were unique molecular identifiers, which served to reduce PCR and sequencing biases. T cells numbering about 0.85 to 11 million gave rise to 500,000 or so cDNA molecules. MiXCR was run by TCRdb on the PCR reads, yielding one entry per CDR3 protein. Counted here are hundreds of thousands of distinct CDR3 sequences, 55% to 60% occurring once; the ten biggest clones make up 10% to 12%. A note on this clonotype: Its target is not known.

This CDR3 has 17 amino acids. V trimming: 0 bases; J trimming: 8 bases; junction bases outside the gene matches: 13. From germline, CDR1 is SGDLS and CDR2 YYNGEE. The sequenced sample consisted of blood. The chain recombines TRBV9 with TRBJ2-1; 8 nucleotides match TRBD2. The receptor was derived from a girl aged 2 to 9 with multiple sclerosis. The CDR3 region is CASSVGAGGSGFHEQFF. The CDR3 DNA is TGTGCCAGCAGCGTAGGGGCGGGAGGATCGGGGTTCCATGAGCAGTTCTTC.